Listed below are T cell receptor beta chains from one sample, sequenced in a study of shared clonotypes between healthy human individuals. TCRdb's copy holds only in-frame clones and misses some; the assay was immunoSEQ multiplex PCR. The sample lists 2 million to 3 million clones; 80% to 95% were seen once. The material sequenced was naive CD4+ T cells from PBMCs. The receptors derive from a man in his late teens or twenties in good health. Some clones in this sample may be carry-over from other donors' samples. Both conserved end residues are part of each CDR3. The order of the fields is J gene, clone size, D gene, V gene, CDR3 protein, CDR3 DNA. D genes are given only for firm matches. Expanded clones get a size class; other rows say once, few or many, or leave the size out.

J: TRBJ2-2
size: -
D: TRBD1
V: TRBV5-4
CDR3: CASSSAYRGPGGELFF
DNA: TGTGCCAGCAGCTCAGCTTACAGGGGGCCGGGCGGGGAGCTGTTTTTT

J: TRBJ2-2
size: -
D: TRBD2
V: TRBV30
CDR3: CAWKRLAGGSGELFF
DNA: TGTGCCTGGAAGAGACTAGCGGGAGGGTCCGGGGAGCTGTTTTTT

J: TRBJ1-3
size: -
D: -
V: TRBV7-8
CDR3: CASSSLANSGNTIYF
DNA: TGTGCCAGCAGCTCCCTCGCAAACTCTGGAAACACCATATATTTT

J: TRBJ2-4
size: once
D: TRBD1
V: TRBV11-3
CDR3: CASSLGQGANIQYF
DNA: TGTGCCAGCAGCCTAGGACAGGGGGCGAACATTCAGTACTTC

J: TRBJ2-1
size: few
D: -
V: TRBV5-1
CDR3: CASSLTGVVGQFF
DNA: TGCGCCAGCAGCTTGACGGGGGTGGTGGGGCAGTTCTTC

J: TRBJ1-1
size: once
D: TRBD1
V: TRBV27
CDR3: CASSLYLRGRTEAFF
DNA: TGTGCCAGCAGTTTATACCTCAGGGGGCGAACTGAAGCTTTCTTT

J: TRBJ2-2
size: -
D: -
V: TRBV19
CDR3: CASSINRAATGELFF
DNA: TGTGCCAGTAGTATAAACAGGGCAGCCACCGGGGAGCTGTTTTTT

J: TRBJ2-5
size: -
D: -
V: TRBV18
CDR3: CASSPEGTRETQYF
DNA: TGTGCCAGCTCACCAGAGGGAACGCGAGAGACCCAGTACTTC

J: TRBJ1-2
size: -
D: -
V: TRBV18
CDR3: CASSPPGNGMAGYTF
DNA: TGTGCCAGCTCACCACCAGGGAATGGAATGGCTGGCTACACCTTC

J: TRBJ2-4
size: -
D: -
V: TRBV7-2
CDR3: CASSLVGIQYF
DNA: TGTGCCAGCAGCTTAGTTGGCATTCAGTACTTC

J: TRBJ2-7
size: -
D: -
V: TRBV2
CDR3: CASSEAGGNEQYF
DNA: TGTGCCAGCAGTGAGGCAGGGGGGAACGAGCAGTACTTC

J: TRBJ1-5
size: -
D: -
V: TRBV28
CDR3: CASSTPQGGVWPQHF
DNA: TGTGCCAGCAGTACGCCACAGGGCGGCGTATGGCCCCAGCATTTT

J: TRBJ2-3
size: once
D: -
V: TRBV7-2
CDR3: CASSSRRGGSSTDTQYF
DNA: TGTGCCAGCAGCTCCCGAAGGGGGGGTTCTAGCACAGATACGCAGTATTTT

J: TRBJ1-2
size: -
D: -
V: TRBV7-2
CDR3: CASSLAHGQGLIYGYTF
DNA: TGTGCCAGCAGCTTAGCGCATGGTCAGGGGTTGATCTATGGCTACACCTTC

J: TRBJ1-1
size: -
D: -
V: TRBV28
CDR3: CASSSGGAPGGDTEAFF
DNA: TGTGCCAGCAGTTCTGGGGGGGCCCCCGGAGGGGACACTGAAGCTTTCTTT

J: TRBJ2-1
size: -
D: -
V: TRBV20-1
CDR3: CSARPGVEQFF
DNA: TGCAGTGCTAGACCGGGAGTTGAGCAGTTCTTC

J: TRBJ2-3
size: -
D: TRBD1
V: TRBV5-1
CDR3: CASSLGQGGDTQYF
DNA: TGCGCCAGCAGCTTGGGACAGGGTGGGGATACGCAGTATTTT

J: TRBJ2-3
size: -
D: -
V: TRBV29-1
CDR3: CSVVASTDTQYF
DNA: TGCAGCGTTGTAGCAAGCACAGATACGCAGTATTTT

J: TRBJ2-1
size: once
D: -
V: TRBV7-8
CDR3: CASSEMGALGYNEQFF
DNA: TGTGCCAGCAGCGAAATGGGCGCGCTTGGGTACAATGAGCAGTTCTTC

J: TRBJ1-2
size: -
D: -
V: TRBV6-5
CDR3: CASSPRGLYGYTF
DNA: TGTGCCAGCAGCCCTCGGGGGCTGTATGGCTACACCTTC

J: TRBJ2-3
size: -
D: -
V: TRBV5-1
CDR3: CASSDSLTDTQYF
DNA: TGCGCCAGCAGCGACAGTCTCACAGATACGCAGTATTTT

J: TRBJ2-5
size: -
D: -
V: TRBV5-1
CDR3: CASSFGGLALETQYF
DNA: TGCGCCAGCAGCTTCGGAGGTCTAGCGCTAGAGACCCAGTACTTC

J: TRBJ1-5
size: once
D: -
V: TRBV18
CDR3: CASSPGGNTHQPQHF
DNA: TGTGCCAGCTCACCAGGGGGAAACACCCATCAGCCCCAGCATTTT

J: TRBJ2-1
size: -
D: -
V: TRBV7-2
CDR3: CASSLRDRDSTFF
DNA: TGTGCCAGCAGCTTAAGGGACCGGGACTCGACATTCTTC

J: TRBJ2-1
size: -
D: TRBD1
V: TRBV11-2
CDR3: CASSPTGKGEQFF
DNA: TGTGCCAGCAGCCCGACAGGGAAGGGTGAGCAGTTCTTC

J: TRBJ2-1
size: -
D: -
V: TRBV6-5
CDR3: CASSYADRYNEQFF
DNA: TGTGCCAGCAGTTACGCCGATCGCTACAATGAGCAGTTCTTC

J: TRBJ1-1
size: -
D: -
V: TRBV5-1
CDR3: CASSLATGNMNTEAFF
DNA: TGCGCCAGCAGCTTGGCCACCGGGAACATGAACACTGAAGCTTTCTTT

J: TRBJ1-2
size: few
D: TRBD1
V: TRBV7-8
CDR3: CASSLGRDRVQGYTF
DNA: TGTGCCAGCAGCTTAGGCCGGGACAGGGTGCAGGGCTACACCTTC

J: TRBJ2-1
size: -
D: -
V: TRBV7-2
CDR3: CASTSPGWSSYNEQFF
DNA: TGTGCCAGCACCTCCCCGGGGTGGAGCTCCTACAATGAGCAGTTCTTC

J: TRBJ1-1
size: -
D: -
V: TRBV25-1
CDR3: CASSEYHRAEAFF
DNA: TGTGCCAGCAGTGAATATCATCGGGCTGAAGCTTTCTTT

J: TRBJ2-7
size: -
D: TRBD2
V: TRBV4-1
CDR3: CASSRTGLAGEDEQYF
DNA: TGCGCCAGCAGCCGAACAGGACTAGCGGGAGAGGACGAGCAGTACTTC

J: TRBJ2-4
size: -
D: -
V: TRBV19
CDR3: CASSPPQRTKNIQYF
DNA: TGTGCCAGTAGTCCCCCCCAGAGGACCAAAAACATTCAGTACTTC

J: TRBJ2-5
size: -
D: -
V: TRBV5-8
CDR3: CASTLRTYEETQYF
DNA: TGTGCCAGCACCCTACGAACGTATGAGGAGACCCAGTACTTC

J: TRBJ1-2
size: -
D: -
V: TRBV28
CDR3: CATLSPIRNYGYTF
DNA: TGTGCCACCCTCAGCCCGATACGGAACTATGGCTACACCTTC

J: TRBJ2-1
size: once
D: -
V: TRBV5-1
CDR3: CASSFGMNEQFF
DNA: TGCGCCAGCAGCTTCGGAATGAATGAGCAGTTCTTC

J: TRBJ2-7
size: -
D: -
V: TRBV5-5
CDR3: CASSQNPRTETYEQYF
DNA: TGTGCCAGCAGCCAAAACCCCCGGACAGAGACCTACGAGCAGTACTTC

J: TRBJ2-7
size: -
D: -
V: TRBV4-1
CDR3: CASRREGSSYEQYF
DNA: TGCGCCAGCAGGCGAGAAGGCAGCTCCTACGAGCAGTACTTC

J: TRBJ1-5
size: -
D: -
V: TRBV19
CDR3: CASSPGSSNQPQHF
DNA: TGTGCCAGTAGTCCAGGGAGTAGCAATCAGCCCCAGCATTTT

J: TRBJ2-3
size: -
D: -
V: TRBV5-6
CDR3: CASNLNGPALTDTQYF
DNA: TGTGCCAGCAACCTCAACGGGCCCGCTCTCACAGATACGCAGTATTTT

J: TRBJ2-2
size: -
D: -
V: TRBV11-1
CDR3: CASSFRLPAATGELFF
DNA: TGTGCCAGCAGCTTTAGGTTACCGGCGGCAACCGGGGAGCTGTTTTTT

J: TRBJ2-2
size: -
D: TRBD1
V: TRBV28
CDR3: CASNRDRYTGELFF
DNA: TGTGCCAGCAACCGGGACAGATACACCGGGGAGCTGTTTTTT

J: TRBJ2-7
size: -
D: TRBD2
V: TRBV4-1
CDR3: CASSPAGGSSYEQYF
DNA: TGCGCCAGCAGCCCAGCGGGAGGGAGCTCCTACGAGCAGTACTTC

J: TRBJ2-5
size: -
D: TRBD1
V: TRBV14
CDR3: CASSRTGHETQYF
DNA: TGTGCCAGCAGCCGGACAGGGCACGAGACCCAGTACTTC

J: TRBJ2-7
size: -
D: TRBD2
V: TRBV28
CDR3: CASSTSGTSGSRYEQYF
DNA: TGTGCCAGCAGCACGTCCGGGACTAGCGGGAGTCGGTACGAGCAGTACTTC

J: TRBJ2-5
size: -
D: -
V: TRBV7-6
CDR3: CASSLVGSGPIGETQYF
DNA: TGTGCCAGCAGCTTAGTAGGGTCAGGGCCGATCGGAGAGACCCAGTACTTC

J: TRBJ1-1
size: -
D: -
V: TRBV20-1
CDR3: CSASSGKAFF
DNA: TGCAGTGCTAGTTCGGGGAAAGCTTTCTTT

J: TRBJ2-5
size: -
D: TRBD1
V: TRBV28
CDR3: CASSLAGTVVEQYF
DNA: TGTGCCAGCAGTTTGGCCGGGACAGTCGTAGAGCAGTACTTC

J: TRBJ2-7
size: -
D: -
V: TRBV18
CDR3: CASSPVPGLEPYEQYF
DNA: TGTGCCAGCTCACCAGTTCCCGGCCTTGAACCCTACGAGCAGTACTTC